The 12 T cell receptor beta chains listed next were all sequenced from one sample in a study of T cell repertoires in cytomegalovirus infection. TCRdb reprocessed the reads via MiXCR and lists one record per CDR3 protein. The data contain roughly 310,000 distinct CDR3 sequences, almost 30% of them singletons. These receptors lack a known antigen. This sample comprised cultured PBMCs, obtained from culture after CMV antigen stimulation. The source is a human donor in good health (CMV status not recorded). Some clones in this sample may be carry-over from other donors' samples.

The chain uses TRBV7-2 and TRBJ2-2; D uncertain. Germline V gene data show CDR1 as SGHTA and CDR2 as FQGNSA. Trimming took off 5 bases at V and 7 bases at J, with 8 bases between the two ends. The CDR3 sequence is 12 residues long. The CDR3 loop reads CASSMGFGELFF. The CDR3 bases are TGTGCCAGCAGCATGGGATTCGGGGAGCTGTTTTTT.

This clonotype came up many times. The chain combines TRBV7-3 with TRBJ1-2; 9 bases are shared with TRBD1. CDR1 and CDR2 (germline): SGHTA, FQGTGA. V lost 2 bases, J lost 8 bases, and 6 bases stayed unmatched. This CDR3 contains 14 residues. The CDR3 nucleotides are TGTGCCAGCAGCTTAGGGGGGACAGGGAGCGGCTACACCTTC. Translating it yields CASSLGGTGSGYTF.

The V call is TRBV7-4, the J call TRBJ2-5; D not resolved. CDR1 SGHVT and CDR2 SQSDAQ come from the germline V gene. This CDR3 spans 14 amino acids. V was trimmed by 3 bases and J by 7 bases, leaving 15 bases between them. The CDR3 sequence: CASSLNTGSMTQYF. The CDR3 DNA follows: TGTGCCAGCAGCTTGAATACCGGGTCTATGACCCAGTACTTC.

Only a few counts were recorded for this clonotype. This sequence joins TRBV12-3 or TRBV12-4 and TRBJ2-3; 7 bases match TRBD2. The CDR3 is 14 residues long. V was pared by 7 bases and J by 0 bases, with 4 bases of the junction left unmatched. CDR3 DNA sequence: TGTGCCAGCAAAAGCGGGGAAAGCACAGATACGCAGTATTTT. Translation gives CASKSGESTDTQYF.

This clonotype has only a few counts. This chain connects TRBV5-4 to TRBJ2-7; 11 bases agree with TRBD2. Germline V gives CDR1 SGHNT, CDR2 YYREEE (reference sequence). There are 16 residues in the CDR3. After removal of 5 bases from V and 2 bases from J, the junction contained 9 bases not matched to a gene. CDR3 region: CASRKDLTSGAYEQYF. DNA for the CDR3: TGTGCCAGCAGAAAGGACCTGACTAGCGGGGCCTACGAGCAGTACTTC.

The chain recombines TRBV5-4 with TRBJ2-2, with D possibly being TRBD2 (5 bases). Trimming pared 4 bases from V and 3 bases from J, leaving 10 bases between. This CDR3 is 14 amino acids long. Germline V gene lookup returns CDR1 SGHNT and CDR2 YYREEE (reference sequence). CDR3 protein: CASSPSSHTGELFF. The CDR3 DNA reads as TGTGCCAGCAGCCCTTCTAGCCACACCGGGGAGCTGTTTTTT.

This clonotype occurred a few times. The rearrangement uses TRBV10-3 and TRBJ2-1, with TRBD2 matching over 10 bases. Germline CDR1 and CDR2: ENHRY and SYGVKD. V gave up 7 bases and J gave up 3 bases; unmatched junction bases: 0. The CDR3 consists of 13 residues. CDR3 in amino acids: CAITSGGYNEQFF. The CDR3 bases are TGTGCCATCACTAGCGGGGGCTACAATGAGCAGTTCTTC.

The CDR3 coding sequence is TGTGCCAGCAGCTCGCCAGCTTACCTGACCTACGAGCAGTACTTC. This codes for CASSSPAYLTYEQYF. This chain uses TRBV7-2 with TRBJ2-7; D not resolved. V was pared by 4 bases and J by 2 bases, with 15 bases between. In germline, CDR1 is SGHTA, CDR2 FQGNSA. The CDR3 contains 15 residues.

This clonotype was counted many times. The chain combines TRBV4-2 with TRBJ2-7; the match to TRBD1 covers 10 bases. Germline CDR1 is LGHNA and CDR2 is YNFKEQ. The length of the CDR3 is 15 residues. V lost 0 bases and J lost 1; bases outside the gene matches: 0. CDR3: CASSQEGQGSYEQYF. CDR3 nucleotide sequence: TGTGCCAGCAGCCAAGAGGGACAGGGGTCCTACGAGCAGTACTTC.

This clonotype was found a few times. The rearrangement joins TRBV7-2 to TRBJ1-2; no clear D. The CDR3 loop spans 14 amino acids. Deletions cut 3 bases from V and 0 bases from J, with 8 bases between. CDR1 is SGHTA, CDR2 FQGNSA, per germline. CDR3 DNA sequence: TGTGCCAGCAGCTTCGGCGCCTCTAACTATGGCTACACCTTC. This gives the protein CASSFGASNYGYTF. The full variable domain, with the rest looked up from reference TRBV7-2 and TRBJ1-2, is GAGVSQSPSNKVTEKGKDVELRCDPISGHTALYWYRQSLGQGLEFLIYFQGNSAPDKSGLPSDRFSAERTGGSVSTLTIQRTQQEDSAVYLCASSFGASNYGYTFGSGTRLTVV.

The chain is built from TRBV6-8 and TRBJ2-5; no reliable D call. The CDR3 sequence is 14 residues long. Germline lookup yields CDR1 MNHGY and CDR2 SAAAGT. V was cut by 6 bases and J by 1 base, with 12 bases left in between. The CDR3 DNA reads TGTGCCAGCAGCCCCCACCCCTCCCAAGAGACCCAGTACTTC. This codes for CASSPHPSQETQYF.

This clonotype was detected only a few times. The chain has TRBV7-6 and TRBJ2-1; perhaps D is TRBD1 or TRBD2 (5 bases each). V lost 5 bases, J lost 4 bases, and 12 bases lay in between. CDR3 length: 14 amino acids. The germline CDR1 and CDR2 sequences are SGHVS and FNYEAQ. As DNA, the CDR3 is TGTGCCAGCAGCCCCCAGAGGGGATACAATGAGCAGTTCTTC. Protein: CASSPQRGYNEQFF.